The 27 T cell receptor beta chains below come from one sample, sequenced in a study of blood T cell repertoires in COVID-19. Assay: immunoSEQ multiplex PCR; the TCRdb copy retains only in-frame clones and omits some. The sample contains approximately 500,000 clones, roughly 90% of which appear only once. Source material: PBMCs or T cells enriched from blood (not recorded which). These receptors were taken from a woman aged 40 to 50 who had recovered from COVID-19.

As for this clone: The same CDR3 can be traced to other DNA sequences in this sample. This CDR3 reads CASSLSGGHGYTF. Written as DNA, the CDR3 is TGTGCCAGCAGTTTATCGGGGGGGCACGGCTACACCTTC. The gene calls are TRBV27 and TRBJ1-2; D possibly corresponds to TRBD1 (6 bases). Germline CDR1 reads MNHEY; CDR2 reads SMNVEV (reference sequence). The CDR3 loop spans 13 amino acids. Trimming took 0 bases from V and 8 from J, leaving 10 bases between them.

The CDR3 DNA sequence: TGTGCCAGCAGCTTAGTCGCCGGGACAGGGGGGTACAATGAGCAGTTCTTC. Amino acid sequence: CASSLVAGTGGYNEQFF. V and J are TRBV11-3 and TRBJ2-1; TRBD1 matches at 11 bases. This CDR3 is built from 17 residues. V was pared by 1 base and J by 4 bases, with 6 bases of the junction left unmatched. Per the germline V gene, CDR1 is SGHNT and CDR2 is YENEEA. The full variable domain, completed using reference TRBV11-3 and TRBJ2-1, is EAGVVQSPRYKIIEKKQPVAFWCNPISGHNTLYWYLQNLGQGPELLIRYENEEAVDDSQLPKDRFSAERLKGVDSTLKIQPAELGDSAVYLCASSLVAGTGGYNEQFFGPGTRLTVL.

The J gene is TRBJ1-5, the V gene TRBV10-2; D is possibly TRBD1 (5 bases). Germline V gene data show CDR1 as WSHSY and CDR2 as SAAADI. This CDR3 spans 13 amino acids. The germline V and J ends were trimmed by 3 bases and 8 bases, with 11 bases remaining between them. CDR3 amino acids: CASSDRAREPQHF. The CDR3 coding sequence is TGCGCCAGCAGTGACAGGGCTAGGGAGCCCCAGCATTTT.

The V gene is TRBV5-1, the J gene TRBJ1-1; tentative D call: TRBD1 (6 bases). Trimming took off 0 bases at V and 4 bases at J, with 19 bases between the two ends. Germline V gene lookup returns CDR1 SGHRS and CDR2 YFSETQ. The CDR3 is 17 residues long. The chain's CDR3 is CASSLAREGVVGTEAFF. In DNA, the CDR3 is TGCGCCAGCAGCTTGGCCCGAGAGGGGGTAGTTGGCACTGAAGCTTTCTTT.

The genes are TRBV10-3 and TRBJ2-1, with 8 bases fitting TRBD2. Germline trimming cut 3 bases from V and 6 bases from J; bases unmatched to any gene: 10. Germline loops: CDR1 ENHRY, CDR2 SYGVKD. The CDR3 spans 16 residues. The chain's CDR3 is CAISDPGPAGVNEQFF. CDR3 nucleotides: TGTGCCATCAGTGACCCGGGTCCAGCGGGGGTCAATGAGCAGTTCTTC.

The chain has TRBV20-1 and TRBJ1-5; D call uncertain. Germline CDR1 reads DFQATT; CDR2 reads SNEGSKA (reference sequence). V was cut by 3 bases and J by 4 bases, with 13 bases left in between. The CDR3 totals 14 residues. The CDR3: CSASMGSRNQPQHF. The CDR3 DNA reads as TGCAGTGCTAGTATGGGCAGTCGAAATCAGCCCCAGCATTTT.

This clone was seen once. The chain combines TRBV19 with TRBJ1-5; D is unresolved. Germline lookup yields CDR1 LNHDA and CDR2 SQIVND (reference sequence). The CDR3 covers 18 residues. V gave up 7 bases and J gave up 4 bases, with 26 bases separating them. The CDR3 nucleotides are TGTGCCAGTACCTCGCTGATGGGCCGTAGAAAGTTAAATCAGCCCCAGCATTTT. This translates into CASTSLMGRRKLNQPQHF.

With regard to this clone: Other DNA sequences in the sample encode the same CDR3. The chain uses TRBV19 and TRBJ2-1; 11 bases map to TRBD2. From germline, CDR1 is LNHDA and CDR2 SQIVND (reference sequence). The CDR3 totals 15 residues. The trim removed 3 bases at V and 4 bases at J, leaving 2 bases unmatched. CDR3 sequence: CASSIGTSGYNEQFF. CDR3 DNA: TGTGCCAGTAGTATTGGGACTAGCGGATACAATGAGCAGTTCTTC.

This chain uses TRBV7-6 with TRBJ2-2, with 7 positions matching TRBD1. Trimming removed 3 bases from V and 5 bases from J; junction bases left unmatched: 18. CDR1 and CDR2 (germline): SGHVS, FNYEAQ. The CDR3 is 19 amino acids. The CDR3 protein is CASSFQSPQQGLWTGELFF. In DNA form, the CDR3 reads TGTGCCAGCAGCTTCCAGAGCCCTCAACAGGGGCTTTGGACCGGGGAGCTGTTTTTT.

The genes are TRBV7-9 and TRBJ2-5; 8 bases fit TRBD1. V dropped 6 bases and J dropped 3; count of bases not matched to a gene: 9. Germline V gene data show CDR1 as SEHNR and CDR2 as FQNEAQ (reference sequence). The CDR3 spans 15 residues. The CDR3 coding sequence is TGTGCCAGCAGATCTACCGGGACAGGAAAAGAGACCCAGTACTTC. Residues: CASRSTGTGKETQYF. The full variable domain, rest sourced from reference TRBV7-9 and TRBJ2-5, is DTGVSQNPRHKITKRGQNVTFRCDPISEHNRLYWYRQTLGQGPEFLTYFQNEAQLEKSRLLSDRFSAERPKGSFSTLEIQRTEQGDSAMYLCASRSTGTGKETQYFGPGTRLLVL.

The table lists this clone with a few counts. J is TRBJ2-2 and V is TRBV5-1; D is unclear. The V end lost 5 bases, the J end lost 1 base, and 9 bases lay between the germline ends. In germline, CDR1 is SGHRS, CDR2 YFSETQ. The CDR3 has 14 amino acids. The CDR3: CASRSRGNTGELFF. The DNA for the CDR3 is TGCGCCAGCAGATCGCGAGGGAACACCGGGGAGCTGTTTTTT.

The J gene is TRBJ2-1, the V gene TRBV24-1; 11 nucleotides agree with TRBD2. Germline lookup yields CDR1 KGHDR and CDR2 SFDVKD. The CDR3 is 18 amino acids. J gave up 1 base and V 4 bases, and 8 bases lay outside the gene matches. DNA for the CDR3: TGTGCCACCAGTGACCATACAATAGCGGGAGGGTCCTACAATGAGCAGTTCTTC. Translated: CATSDHTIAGGSYNEQFF.

The J gene is TRBJ2-7, the V gene TRBV10-3; a weak D match, TRBD2 (6 bases). The V end lost 0 bases, the J end lost 4 bases, and 7 bases lay between the germline ends. This CDR3 is 13 amino acids long. Germline values: CDR1 ENHRY, CDR2 SYGVKD. Here the CDR3 DNA reads TGTGCCATCAGTGAGTCGACTAGATACGAGCAGTACTTC. It yields the protein CAISESTRYEQYF.

The chain employs TRBV9 and TRBJ2-3; 10 nucleotides match TRBD2. Per the germline V gene, CDR1 is SGDLS and CDR2 is YYNGEE. The length of the CDR3 is 14 residues. The V and J ends lost 9 bases and 4 bases, in that order; junction bases with no gene match: 8. The CDR3 sequence is CATSRAGGPDTQYF. The CDR3, as DNA: TGTGCCACTTCCCGAGCGGGGGGGCCAGATACGCAGTATTTT.

The rearrangement links TRBV19 to TRBJ1-3; maybe TRBD1 (5 bases). Germline lookup yields CDR1 LNHDA and CDR2 SQIVND (reference sequence). The CDR3 is made up of 15 amino acids. Trimming shortened V by 6 bases and J by 0 bases, and 12 bases separated the two germline ends. The CDR3 reads CASRDTGYSGNTIYF. For the CDR3, the DNA is TGTGCCAGTAGAGATACAGGTTACTCTGGAAACACCATATATTTT.

The chain carries TRBV25-1 and TRBJ2-5; D is possibly TRBD2 (7 bases). The CDR3 loop spans 14 amino acids. Deletions cut 2 bases from V and 8 bases from J, with 15 bases between. Germline loops: CDR1 MGHDK, CDR2 SYGVNS. The CDR3 spells CASSERQGRATQYF. The DNA of the CDR3 is TGTGCCAGCAGTGAAAGGCAGGGGAGGGCAACCCAGTACTTC.

The V and J genes are TRBV19 and TRBJ1-4; 7 nucleotides match TRBD1. The CDR3 is made up of 13 amino acids. The germline CDR1 and CDR2 sequences are LNHDA and SQIVND (reference sequence). V shed 5 bases and J 7 bases; nucleotides not matched to a gene: 4. CDR3 coding DNA: TGTGCCAGTAGTCCCCAGGGGGGTGAAAAACTGTTTTTT. It codes for CASSPQGGEKLFF.

The gene calls are TRBV6-1 and TRBJ1-5, with 7 bases aligning to TRBD1. The CDR3 has 16 amino acids. The trim removed 4 bases at V and 3 bases at J, leaving 9 bases unmatched. Germline CDR1 is MNHNS and CDR2 is SASEGT. DNA of the CDR3: TGTGCCAGCAGTGGGTGGGACAGAAGATTCAATCAGCCCCAGCATTTT. Translated, it gives CASSGWDRRFNQPQHF.

The chain recombines TRBV9 with TRBJ2-7; D is perhaps TRBD1 (5 bases). The length of the CDR3 is 15 residues. Trimming removed 0 bases at V and 2 bases at J, with 12 bases between. Per the germline V gene, CDR1 is SGDLS and CDR2 is YYNGEE. The CDR3 coding sequence is TGTGCCAGCAGCGTAGAACAGGCCCCCGCCTACGAGCAGTACTTC. Translating it yields CASSVEQAPAYEQYF. Drawing the rest from reference TRBV9 and TRBJ2-7, the complete variable domain is DSGVTQTPKHLITATGQRVTLRCSPRSGDLSVYWYQQSLDQGLQFLIQYYNGEERAKGNILERFSAQQFPDLHSELNLSSLELGDSALYFCASSVEQAPAYEQYFGPGTRLTVT.

The table lists this clone with a count of one. The rearrangement uses TRBV5-1 and TRBJ2-3, with TRBD2 matching 8 bases. V dropped 4 bases and J dropped 4; count of bases not matched to a gene: 11. This CDR3 comprises 16 residues. Germline V lookup: CDR1 SGHRS, CDR2 YFSETQ. The CDR3 sequence is CASSPSTAGVSDTQYF. The CDR3 nucleotides are TGCGCCAGCAGCCCAAGTACAGCGGGAGTGTCAGATACGCAGTATTTT.

The chain is built from TRBV18 and TRBJ2-3; D not resolved. The CDR3 is 13 amino acids. Germline values: CDR1 KGHSH, CDR2 LQKENI. V was shortened by 0 bases and J by 6 bases, with 7 bases between the two germline ends. The CDR3 sequence: CASSPPYLDTQYF. The CDR3 coding sequence is TGTGCCAGCTCACCACCGTATCTGGATACGCAGTATTTT. Full variable domain (rest looked up from reference TRBV18 and TRBJ2-3): NAGVMQNPRHLVRRRGQEARLRCSPMKGHSHVYWYRQLPEEGLKFMVYLQKENIIDESGMPKERFSAEFPKEGPSILRIQQVVRGDSAAYFCASSPPYLDTQYFGPGTRLTVL.

This clone has just a few counts. The V gene is TRBV5-4, the J gene TRBJ1-1; 7 bases agree with TRBD1. CDR1 is SGHNT and CDR2 is YYREEE in the germline V gene (reference sequence). Germline trimming cut 0 bases from V and 4 bases from J; bases unmatched to any gene: 9. The CDR3 contains 16 residues. The CDR3 DNA is TGTGCCAGCAGCTTGGGGACAGGCGCTACGGTCACTGAAGCTTTCTTT. It encodes CASSLGTGATVTEAFF.

The chain links TRBV27 to TRBJ2-3; 9 nucleotides agree with TRBD2. V lost 7 bases and J lost 6; bases outside the gene matches: 8. CDR3 length: 14 amino acids. From germline, CDR1 is MNHEY and CDR2 SMNVEV (reference sequence). The CDR3: CASTFAGGRDTQYF. CDR3 nucleotide sequence: TGTGCCAGCACTTTCGCGGGAGGGCGGGATACGCAGTATTTT.

CDR3 sequence reads: CASSQDGRTSSYEQYF. The CDR3 DNA sequence: TGCGCCAGCAGCCAAGACGGCAGGACAAGCTCCTACGAGCAGTACTTC. The genes are TRBV4-3 and TRBJ2-7; D perhaps matches TRBD1 (5 bases). Between the trimmed V and J ends, which lost 0 bases and 0 bases, there was a span of 12 bases. CDR1 and CDR2 (germline): LGHNA, YSLEER. The CDR3 length is 16 residues.

V and J are TRBV6-2 or TRBV6-3 and TRBJ2-1; TRBD2 matches 13 bases. Per the germline V gene, CDR1 is MNHEY and CDR2 is SVGEGT. The CDR3 is made up of 18 amino acids. Trimming removed 5 bases from V and 6 bases from J; junction bases left unmatched: 13. CDR3 sequence reads: CASSKITGTSGTRNEQFF. The CDR3, as DNA: TGTGCCAGCAGTAAGATCACCGGGACTAGCGGGACGCGCAATGAGCAGTTCTTC.

The chain joins TRBV6-2 or TRBV6-3 to TRBJ2-7, with 12 bases lining up with TRBD1. CDR1 is MNHEY, CDR2 SVGEGT, per germline. Unmatched junction bases numbered 6, after V lost 0 bases and J lost 6 bases. This CDR3 is built from 16 residues. The CDR3 nucleotides are TGTGCCAGCAGTTACTCCTGGGACAGGGGGCAGCGCGAGCAGTACTTC. The encoded protein is CASSYSWDRGQREQYF.

The CDR3 is CASSGIGTATTGELFF. CDR3 in DNA: TGTGCCAGCAGCGGGATCGGGACAGCGACGACCGGGGAGCTGTTTTTT. The chain combines TRBV5-6 with TRBJ2-2; 7 bases are shared with TRBD1. V was clipped by 4 bases and J by 5 bases; unmatched bases: 11. CDR1 is SGHDT, CDR2 YYEEEE, per germline. The CDR3 has 16 residues.